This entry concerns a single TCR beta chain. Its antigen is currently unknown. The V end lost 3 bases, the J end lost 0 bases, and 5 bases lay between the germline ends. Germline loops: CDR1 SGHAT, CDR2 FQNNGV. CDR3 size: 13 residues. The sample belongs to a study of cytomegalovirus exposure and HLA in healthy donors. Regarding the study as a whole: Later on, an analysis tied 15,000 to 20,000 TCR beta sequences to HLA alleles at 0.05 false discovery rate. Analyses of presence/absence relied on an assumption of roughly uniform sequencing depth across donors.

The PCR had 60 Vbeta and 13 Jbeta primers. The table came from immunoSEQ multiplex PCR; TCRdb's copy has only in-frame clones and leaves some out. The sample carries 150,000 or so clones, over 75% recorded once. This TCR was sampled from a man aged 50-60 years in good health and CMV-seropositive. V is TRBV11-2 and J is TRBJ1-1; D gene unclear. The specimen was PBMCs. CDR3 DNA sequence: TGTGCCAGCAGCTTCACAGTGAACACTGAAGCTTTCTTT. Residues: CASSFTVNTEAFF.